This entry lists 19 T cell receptor beta chains sequenced from one sample in a study of T cells after yellow fever vaccination. A single record per CDR3 protein comes from TCRdb applying MiXCR to the 5' RACE reads. Of fewer than 90,000 distinct CDR3 sequences listed, 7.1% are singletons. The starting material was CD8+ T cells sorted from PBMCs, obtained 5 to 6 days after the first yellow fever vaccination. The receptors here all came from a man younger than 30 who received the YFV17D yellow fever vaccine.

This clonotype was found many times. The CDR3 loop is CASSGSLGGAGYGYTF. CDR3 coding DNA: TGTGCCAGCAGCGGCTCCCTCGGAGGCGCAGGCTATGGCTACACCTTC. The chain is built from TRBV9 and TRBJ1-2; no clear D gene. This CDR3 comprises 16 residues. Germline V gives CDR1 SGDLS, CDR2 YYNGEE. The V gene lost 3 bases and the J gene lost 4 bases, with 19 bases spanning the gap.

The chain combines TRBV7-9 with TRBJ2-7, with D perhaps assigned TRBD1 or TRBD2 (6 bases each). V lost 5 bases and J 0 bases, leaving 17 bases between the germline ends. CDR3 size: 16 residues. The germline V gene has CDR1 SEHNR and CDR2 FQNEAQ (reference sequence). The CDR3 nucleotides read TGTGCCAGCAGCCCCAGGGAGGCAGGGGACTCCTACGAGCAGTACTTC. It translates to CASSPREAGDSYEQYF.

The table lists this clonotype with many counts. The rearrangement joins TRBV6-2 or TRBV6-3 to TRBJ2-1, with TRBD2 matching over 11 bases. This CDR3 is 16 amino acids long. The V and J ends lost 2 bases and 10 bases, in that order; junction bases with no gene match: 10. Germline V gene sequence: CDR1 MNHEY, CDR2 SVGEGT. CDR3 bases: TGTGCCAGCAGTTACGATTCTAGCGGGGGGCTTAAGGAGCAGTTCTTC. Translation: CASSYDSSGGLKEQFF.

This CDR3 is CASSKGGETQYF. The CDR3 DNA is TGTGCCAGCAGCAAGGGAGGAGAGACCCAGTACTTC. The chain recombines TRBV7-9 with TRBJ2-5; tentative D call: TRBD2 (6 bases). CDR3 length equals 12 residues. Trimming left V 5 bases short and J 4 bases short, with 8 bases between. Per the germline V gene, CDR1 is SEHNR and CDR2 is FQNEAQ (reference sequence).

The chain has TRBV4-3 and TRBJ2-3, with D possibly matching TRBD2 (6 bases). V was shortened by 6 bases and J by 0 bases, with 25 bases between the two germline ends. Germline-derived CDR1 and CDR2 are LGHNA and YSLEER. The CDR3 runs to 19 residues. The CDR3 region has the DNA TGCGCCAGCAGTTTAGGGACTTCCACCCGAACCATTAGCACAGATACGCAGTATTTT. This encodes CASSLGTSTRTISTDTQYF.

At least ten counts were recorded for this clonotype. The chain has TRBV9 and TRBJ2-1, with 13 bases that match TRBD2. The CDR3 sequence is 14 residues long. Germline trimming cut 4 bases from V and 9 bases from J; bases unmatched to any gene: 4. Germline V CDR1 and CDR2: SGDLS, YYNGEE. For the CDR3, the DNA is TGTGCCAGCAGCCCCGGGACTAGCGGGGTTGAGCAGTTCTTC. Translation: CASSPGTSGVEQFF.

The table lists this clonotype with many counts. This chain links TRBV12-3 or TRBV12-4 with TRBJ2-1; D gene uncertain. This CDR3 is 15 amino acids long. V dropped 2 bases and J dropped 2 bases, with 10 bases sitting between them. The CDR3 sequence: CASSLKSVTYNEQFF. The CDR3 nucleotides are TGTGCCAGCAGTTTAAAAAGCGTTACCTACAATGAGCAGTTCTTC.

The chain joins TRBV7-9 to TRBJ1-2; TRBD1 might be the D (6 bases). The CDR3 covers 15 residues. Between the trimmed V and J ends, which lost 7 bases and 6 bases, there was a span of 21 bases. CDR1 and CDR2 from the germline V gene are SEHNR and FQNEAQ (reference sequence). The CDR3 sequence: CASTDGMYREDGYTF. The CDR3 region has the DNA TGTGCCAGCACCGATGGGATGTACAGGGAAGATGGCTACACCTTC.

In this sample, this clonotype turned up many times. The chain recombines TRBV6-2 or TRBV6-3 with TRBJ2-3; TRBD1 aligns across 8 bases. Unmatched junction bases numbered 3, after V lost 2 bases and J lost 2 bases. The CDR3 totals 15 residues. Germline CDR1 and CDR2: MNHEY and SVGEGT. The CDR3 loop reads CASSYGQGPTDTQYF. CDR3 coding DNA: TGTGCCAGCAGTTACGGACAGGGTCCCACAGATACGCAGTATTTT.

This clonotype was seen ten or more times. The chain couples TRBV20-1 to TRBJ2-7, with 8 bases that match TRBD2. V shed 1 base, J shed 4 bases, and the junction held 3 bases outside the gene matches. Germline CDR1 reads DFQATT; CDR2 reads SNEGSKA (reference sequence). The CDR3 has 13 amino acids. The CDR3 DNA follows: TGCAGTGCTAGAGGAACTAGCGGATACGAGCAGTACGTC. This gives the protein CSARGTSGYEQYV.

This clonotype was seen at least ten times. The genes are TRBV4-3 and TRBJ2-2; the match to TRBD2 covers 9 bases. The CDR3 runs to 17 residues. Germline values: CDR1 LGHNA, CDR2 YSLEER. J gave up 6 bases and V 0 bases, and 8 bases lay outside the gene matches. The DNA of the CDR3 is TGCGCCAGCAGCCAAGAGACTAGCGGACTCCTGGCCGGGGAGCTGTTTTTT. Protein: CASSQETSGLLAGELFF.

The genes are TRBV20-1 and TRBJ2-3; the D gene is possibly TRBD2 (5 bases). This CDR3 comprises 14 residues. CDR1 is DFQATT, CDR2 SNEGSKA, per germline (reference sequence). Deletions cut 0 bases from V and 6 bases from J, with 13 bases between. The CDR3 DNA is TGCAGTGCTAGAGACAGAGGGCGCCGGGATACGCAGTATTTT. This gives the protein CSARDRGRRDTQYF.

This clonotype was seen only a few times. The chain joins TRBV7-9 to TRBJ2-3; D unclear. Trimming pared 2 bases from V and 7 bases from J, leaving 10 bases between. Germline V gene lookup returns CDR1 SEHNR and CDR2 FQNEAQ (reference sequence). This CDR3 spans 13 amino acids. The CDR3 sequence: CASSLSRSNTQYF. The CDR3 coding sequence is TGTGCCAGCAGCTTATCCCGAAGTAATACGCAGTATTTT.

The sample holds a few counts of this clonotype. V is TRBV19 and J is TRBJ2-3; 12 bases fit TRBD2. Germline assignment: CDR1 LNHDA and CDR2 SQIVND (reference sequence). V lost 2 bases and J lost 4; bases outside the gene matches: 4. The CDR3 spans 16 residues. CDR3 region: CASSILPSGGADTQYF. The CDR3 DNA reads TGTGCCAGTAGTATACTTCCTAGCGGGGGGGCAGATACGCAGTATTTT.

This clonotype was detected a few times. V usage is TRBV6-2 or TRBV6-3 and J usage is TRBJ2-6; no reliable D call. The CDR3 has 18 residues. The germline V gene has CDR1 MNHEY and CDR2 SVGEGT. V was shortened by 2 bases and J by 0 bases, with 14 bases between the two germline ends. The CDR3 region is CASSYVWEPNSGANVLTF. DNA of the CDR3: TGTGCCAGCAGTTACGTCTGGGAACCTAACTCTGGGGCCAACGTCCTGACTTTC.

V usage is TRBV6-2 or TRBV6-3 and J usage is TRBJ2-2; TRBD2 matches at 8 bases. This CDR3 region has 14 residues. Losses at the gene ends were 8 bases for V and 7 bases for J; bases not matched to a gene: 9. From germline, CDR1 is MNHEY and CDR2 SVGEGT. CDR3 in DNA: TGTGCCAGCTCGGGGGGGGAGCGGAACGGGGAGCTGTTTTTT. Protein: CASSGGERNGELFF.

This clonotype occurred many times. The J gene is TRBJ1-2, the V gene TRBV6-4; TRBD1 is a possible D gene (6 bases). CDR1 is MRHNA and CDR2 is SNTAGT in the germline V gene. The V end was cut by 2 bases, the J end by 2 bases, with 12 bases between. The CDR3 consists of 15 residues. CDR3 sequence reads: CASSDPNTGNYGYTF. CDR3 DNA sequence: TGTGCCAGCAGTGACCCTAATACAGGGAACTATGGCTACACCTTC.

As for this clonotype: This may be a read error: a much more frequent sequence differs by one nucleotide. The chain carries TRBV18 and TRBJ2-5; 8 positions match TRBD1. Germline lookup yields CDR1 KGHSH and CDR2 LQKENI. V was clipped by 3 bases and J by 5 bases; unmatched bases: 5. The CDR3 sequence is 14 residues long. The CDR3 spells CASSPGQDFETQYF. The CDR3 DNA reads as TGTGCCAGCTCACCGGGACAGGATTTTGAGACCCAGTACTTC. The full variable domain, with the rest looked up from reference TRBV18 and TRBJ2-5, is NAGVMQNPRHLVRRRGQEARLRCSPMKGHSHVYWYRQLPEEGLKFMVYLQKENIIDESGMPKERFSAEFPKEGPSILRIQQVVRGDSAAYFCASSPGQDFETQYFGPGTRLLVL.

This clonotype was counted at least ten times. This sequence joins TRBV19 and TRBJ2-4; the D gene is possibly TRBD2 (6 bases). The CDR3 loop spans 18 amino acids. Trimming removed 5 bases from V and 0 bases from J, with 20 bases in between. Germline CDR1 is LNHDA and CDR2 is SQIVND (reference sequence). DNA for the CDR3: TGTGCCAGTAGTCTCTTGGTCGGAGGGGATAAAGCCAAAAACATTCAGTACTTC. Protein: CASSLLVGGDKAKNIQYF.